These T cell receptor beta chains were read from a single sample in a study of blood T cell repertoires in COVID-19. Sequenced by immunoSEQ multiplex PCR; TCRdb stores in-frame clones only, minus some. The table records 300,000 or so clones, 80% to 90% of them present only once. The sample was PBMCs or T cells enriched from blood (not recorded which). These receptors were collected from a woman aged 40 to 55 with acute COVID-19. Both conserved end residues are trimmed from each CDR3. Size is omitted from some rows. Given values are once, few, many or a class for expanded clones.

size	J	V	CDR3
NA	TRBJ1-3	TRBV3-1/TRBV3-2	ASSQVQVSGNTIY
NA	TRBJ2-6	TRBV28	ASSSGSGANVLT
NA	TRBJ2-7	TRBV12-3/TRBV12-4	ASSLKGGVMEY
NA	TRBJ2-7	TRBV7-3	ASSLKAGDRHEQY
NA	TRBJ1-4	TRBV28	ASSPQYRGLNEKLF
NA	TRBJ2-1	TRBV5-1	ASSLPLVSNEQF
NA	TRBJ1-1	TRBV28	ASSETGTPNTEAF
NA	TRBJ2-3	TRBV18	ASSTVLAGVSTDTQY
NA	TRBJ2-5	TRBV5-1	ASSSVSGRVETQY
NA	TRBJ2-5	TRBV7-6	ASSPGQDETQY
NA	TRBJ2-1	TRBV29-1	SVRDSSSYNEQF
NA	TRBJ1-5	TRBV25-1	ASSDNRDRGNQPQH
NA	TRBJ1-1	TRBV18	ATTPSISGATEAF
NA	TRBJ1-1	TRBV4-3	ASSQDVTTGSEAF
NA	TRBJ2-2	TRBV7-2	ASSLILGVTGELF
NA	TRBJ1-1	TRBV28	ASSSGQTEVAF
NA	TRBJ2-5	TRBV7-9	ASSLKGGHQETQY
NA	TRBJ2-1	TRBV24-1	ATSDPLAGGPHNEQF
NA	TRBJ1-1	TRBV6-5	ASSYSRQGGERRAF
NA	TRBJ1-5	TRBV2	ASGALGGYSNQPQH
NA	TRBJ2-3	TRBV6-6	ASSLTGLADHTDTQY
NA	TRBJ2-3	TRBV28	ASSFEGVGTDTQY
NA	TRBJ2-7	TRBV4-3	ASSLGQGQWDEQY
NA	TRBJ2-4	TRBV7-2	ASSSKTGDSNIQY
NA	TRBJ2-7	TRBV6-2/TRBV6-3	ASSYGERVTSYEQY
NA	TRBJ1-1	TRBV28	ASSGIQGNTEAF
NA	TRBJ2-1	TRBV11-2	ASSKTPTLGNEQF
NA	TRBJ2-7	TRBV5-6	ASSLGGIRYEQY
NA	TRBJ1-6	TRBV28	ASSLGSLNSPLH
NA	TRBJ1-6	TRBV9	ASSVDGTGNSPLH
NA	TRBJ1-2	TRBV9	ASSLGPGQGGYGYT
NA	TRBJ2-1	TRBV4-3	ASSQDWDRGRGEQF
NA	TRBJ2-3	TRBV6-4	ASSRSGGAADTQY
NA	TRBJ1-3	TRBV9	ASSVGVGGDGNTIY
NA	TRBJ2-7	TRBV27	ASSLKNRREQY
NA	TRBJ2-7	TRBV4-1	ASSQDLGRDSGEQY
NA	TRBJ2-7	TRBV6-5	ASSSPGSYEQY
NA	TRBJ1-5	TRBV29-1	SVGTGMNQPQH
NA	TRBJ2-2	TRBV4-1	ASSLGNTGELF
NA	TRBJ1-2	TRBV2	ASRATGLGDGYT
NA	TRBJ2-1	TRBV27	ASSFGVSGGIGSYNEQF
NA	TRBJ2-5	TRBV19	ASRGKGQGAGETQY
few	TRBJ1-2	TRBV20-1	SASDPRGNYGYT
NA	TRBJ2-3	TRBV20-1	SVPYRDTQY
NA	TRBJ1-2	TRBV5-5	ASSLGGAYGYT
NA	TRBJ2-7	TRBV6-5	ASSYSSGGPSREQY
NA	TRBJ2-7	TRBV27	ASSPGTKRIHEQY
NA	TRBJ1-1	TRBV14	ASSPRGGNTEAF
once	TRBJ2-7	TRBV6-1	ASSQDLGYEQY
NA	TRBJ1-5	TRBV3-1/TRBV3-2	ASSPGTGVAQPQH
NA	TRBJ2-3	TRBV5-4	ASSSGRSGTTGTDTQY
few	TRBJ1-3	TRBV5-6	ASSLGTGKPLSGNTIY
NA	TRBJ1-4	TRBV2	ASTLTGAEKLF
NA	TRBJ1-1	TRBV7-9	ASLKGTGSRKAF